Below are 26 T cell receptor beta chains sequenced from a single sample in a study of Graves' ophthalmopathy and Graves' hyperthyroidism. The TCR beta CDR3 regions underwent amplification from RNA transcripts. First-round RT-PCR with HTBI primers preceded a second-round multiplex PCR. One entry per CDR3 protein, called by TCRdb with MiXCR from the multiplex PCR reads. The sample consists of 650,000 to 800,000 distinct CDR3 sequences, just over 40% of them appearing once. Sequencing was carried out using peripheral blood. All receptors derive from an adult man with Graves' ophthalmopathy.

Only a few counts were recorded for this clonotype. The chain uses TRBV6-6 and TRBJ1-2; perhaps TRBD1 as D (5 bases). CDR3 length: 14 amino acids. Germline V lookup: CDR1 MNHNY, CDR2 SVGAGI (reference sequence). The V and J ends lost 2 bases and 7 bases respectively, with 14 bases between them. CDR3 amino acids: CASSYSPGLGGYTF. In DNA form, the CDR3 reads TGTGCCAGCAGTTACAGTCCAGGGCTCGGTGGCTACACCTTC.

This clonotype was found many times. The chain combines TRBV24-1 with TRBJ2-5; TRBD1 matches at 7 bases. The CDR3 runs to 15 residues. Trimming took 9 bases from V and 0 from J; bases not matched to a gene: 9. Per the germline V gene, CDR1 is KGHDR and CDR2 is SFDVKD. For the CDR3, the DNA is TGTGCCACCCTTCTGACAGGGCCTAACCAAGAGACCCAGTACTTC. Its translation: CATLLTGPNQETQYF.

This clonotype was found a few times. The V gene is TRBV11-3, the J gene TRBJ2-7; tentatively, D is TRBD1 (5 bases). The CDR3 is 14 amino acids. Germline V gives CDR1 SGHNT, CDR2 YENEEA. V lost 5 bases, J lost 6 bases, and 17 bases lay in between. Here the CDR3 reads CASSPPGHYGEQYF. Here the CDR3 DNA reads TGTGCCAGCAGCCCGCCTGGACACTACGGCGAGCAGTACTTC.

This clonotype was found a few times. The V gene is TRBV6-5, the J gene TRBJ1-5; weak D call: TRBD1 (6 bases). CDR3 length: 15 residues. CDR1 and CDR2 (germline): MNHEY, SVGAGI. Trimming left V 2 bases short and J 5 bases short, with 13 bases between. The CDR3 sequence is CASSYTQGVDQPQHF. CDR3 nucleotide sequence: TGTGCCAGCAGTTACACACAGGGTGTTGATCAGCCCCAGCATTTT.

The chain joins TRBV27 to TRBJ1-1, with D possibly TRBD1 on 6 matching bases. This CDR3 is 14 amino acids long. Germline V gene data show CDR1 as MNHEY and CDR2 as SMNVEV (reference sequence). V was cut by 7 bases and J by 2 bases, with 14 bases left in between. The CDR3 sequence is CASNKPGANTEAFF. CDR3 in DNA: TGTGCCAGCAATAAACCGGGGGCTAACACTGAAGCTTTCTTT.

This clonotype showed up many times. The chain recombines TRBV6-1 with TRBJ2-7, with unresolved D. Germline V gene lookup returns CDR1 MNHNS and CDR2 SASEGT. V lost 4 bases and J lost 2, with 9 bases in between. This CDR3 spans 13 amino acids. The CDR3 here is CASSVRTAYEQYF. In DNA form, the CDR3 reads TGTGCCAGCAGTGTGCGAACAGCCTACGAGCAGTACTTC.

This clonotype was seen many times. The chain links TRBV6-5 to TRBJ1-5; no definite D call. The CDR3 totals 12 residues. V lost 5 bases to trimming and J lost 3 bases, with 5 bases between them. Germline assignment: CDR1 MNHEY and CDR2 SVGAGI. The CDR3 nucleotides are TGTGCCAGCAGTAACAACAATCAGCCCCAGCATTTT. Its protein is CASSNNNQPQHF.

The V call is TRBV7-2, the J call TRBJ1-2, with a tentative D call TRBD1 (5 bases). The V and J ends lost 4 bases and 4 bases respectively, with 16 bases between them. The CDR3 runs 15 residues. The V gene's germline CDR1 is SGHTA and CDR2 FQGNSA. The CDR3 coding sequence is TGTGCCAGCAGCTCGCGTGGAGGGGTTGCCTATGGCTACACCTTC. Amino acid sequence: CASSSRGGVAYGYTF.

A few counts support this clonotype. V is TRBV18 and J is TRBJ1-2, with D uncertain. The germline V gene encodes CDR1 KGHSH and CDR2 LQKENI. V lost 0 bases to trimming and J lost 8 bases, with 10 bases between them. The CDR3 is made up of 13 amino acids. CDR3 coding DNA: TGTGCCAGCTCACCACCGGGATCCGAGGGCTACACCTTC. It codes for CASSPPGSEGYTF. The whole variable domain, remainder taken from reference TRBV18 and TRBJ1-2, is NAGVMQNPRHLVRRRGQEARLRCSPMKGHSHVYWYRQLPEEGLKFMVYLQKENIIDESGMPKERFSAEFPKEGPSILRIQQVVRGDSAAYFCASSPPGSEGYTFGSGTRLTVV.

On this clonotype: It may be a read error: a sequence one base away is much more abundant. The rearrangement uses TRBV19 and TRBJ1-5; D is ambiguous. CDR1 is LNHDA, CDR2 SQIVND, per germline (reference sequence). Trimming took 4 bases from V and 5 from J, leaving 12 bases between them. The CDR3 covers 14 residues. CDR3 DNA: TGTGCCAGTAGTACACGGGTAACCTATCAGCCCCAGCATTTT. Translation gives CASSTRVTYQPQHF.

In its sample, this clonotype was seen many times. The chain carries TRBV19 and TRBJ1-1; D gene uncertain. The length of the CDR3 is 13 residues. The germline V and J ends were trimmed by 2 bases and 5 bases, with 9 bases remaining between them. Per germline, CDR1 LNHDA and CDR2 SQIVND (reference sequence). The CDR3 DNA follows: TGTGCCAGTAGTATACGTCTAGGGACTGAAGCTTTCTTT. It yields the protein CASSIRLGTEAFF.

The J gene is TRBJ2-7, the V gene TRBV9; 7 bases are a match to TRBD2. The CDR3 sequence is 15 residues long. Germline V gene sequence: CDR1 SGDLS, CDR2 YYNGEE. The ends lost 4 bases at V and 6 bases at J; junction bases unmatched: 13. CDR3 residues: CASSPREARSGEQYF. CDR3 DNA sequence: TGTGCCAGCAGCCCCCGGGAGGCAAGGTCGGGCGAGCAGTACTTC.

This clonotype has a count of ten or more. The J gene is TRBJ1-6, the V gene TRBV24-1, with TRBD1 identical over 9 bases. Trimming cost V 9 bases and J 7 bases; bases outside gene matches: 3. This CDR3 region has 13 residues. Germline lookup yields CDR1 KGHDR and CDR2 SFDVKD. The CDR3, as DNA: TGTGCCACCCAAGGACAGGGGAATTCACCCCTCCACTTT. It codes for CATQGQGNSPLHF.

This chain connects TRBV4-2 to TRBJ2-1; 8 bases are shared with TRBD2. Germline V gene sequence: CDR1 LGHNA, CDR2 YNFKEQ. The CDR3 covers 14 residues. J was trimmed by 5 bases and V by 7 bases; bases with no gene match: 7. CDR3 bases: TGTGCCAGCACCGGGACTAGTAAGAACAATGAGCAGTTCTTC. It is translated as CASTGTSKNNEQFF.

This clonotype was detected only once. The chain combines TRBV20-1 with TRBJ1-5; maybe TRBD1 (6 bases). This CDR3 is built from 13 residues. The V and J ends lost 6 bases and 2 bases respectively, with 11 bases between them. Germline V lookup: CDR1 DFQATT, CDR2 SNEGSKA (reference sequence). The CDR3 nucleotides are TGCAGTGCGAACAGGGTTGGCAATCAGCCCCAGCATTTT. It codes for CSANRVGNQPQHF.

This clonotype has more than one count but fewer than ten. This rearrangement joins TRBV4-3 to TRBJ1-1; D perhaps matches TRBD1 (6 bases). Trimming stripped 0 bases from V and 0 bases from J, with 14 bases between. The germline V gene has CDR1 LGHNA and CDR2 YSLEER. The CDR3 has 17 amino acids. The CDR3 bases are TGCGCCAGCAGCCAAGATGGGGGGCTTAATGTGAACACTGAAGCTTTCTTT. Translated, it gives CASSQDGGLNVNTEAFF.

This clonotype showed up just once. A single base separates this from a much larger clone, so it may be a read error. The J gene is TRBJ2-5, the V gene TRBV24-1, with 8 positions matching TRBD1. The CDR3 extends over 15 amino acids. Germline CDR1 is KGHDR and CDR2 is SFDVKD. The CDR3 reads CASSSTRTGSETQYF. CDR3 nucleotide sequence: TGCGCCAGCAGCTCCACCAGGACAGGGTCAGAGACCCAGTACTTC.

V usage is TRBV2 and J usage is TRBJ1-4; 11 bases match TRBD1. J lost 5 bases, V lost 6 bases, and 11 bases had no gene match. The length of the CDR3 is 17 residues. The germline CDR1 and CDR2 sequences are SNHLY and FYNNEI. The CDR3, as DNA: TGTGCCAGCAGGGTAGGGACAGGGGGTAAAGAGAATGAAAAACTGTTTTTT. As protein: CASRVGTGGKENEKLFF.

This clonotype was seen many times. The chain couples TRBV4-1 to TRBJ1-4, with unresolved D. CDR3 length: 13 residues. CDR1 is MGHRA, CDR2 YSYEKL, per germline. V lost 4 bases and J lost 4, with 7 bases in between. The CDR3 coding sequence is TGCGCCAGCAGCCGCTGGGTTAATGAAAAACTGTTTTTT. Its protein product is CASSRWVNEKLFF.

The V gene is TRBV20-1, the J gene TRBJ1-5; the match to TRBD1 covers 10 bases. Germline assignment: CDR1 DFQATT and CDR2 SNEGSKA (reference sequence). The CDR3 is 14 amino acids. With 6 bases clipped from V and 3 bases from J, the junction kept 5 bases outside the gene matches. The CDR3 region is CSASGTGVNQPQHF. DNA for the CDR3: TGCAGTGCGTCCGGGACAGGGGTCAATCAGCCCCAGCATTTT.

This clonotype was counted at least ten times. The chain links TRBV7-8 to TRBJ1-4; a possible D gene is TRBD1 (5 bases). V dropped 5 bases and J dropped 0 bases, with 10 bases sitting between them. CDR3 length equals 15 residues. Germline lookup yields CDR1 SGHVS and CDR2 FQNEAQ. The CDR3 bases are TGTGCCAGCAGCCCGACAGATACAACTAATGAAAAACTGTTTTTT. Amino acid sequence: CASSPTDTTNEKLFF.

The chain couples TRBV24-1 to TRBJ2-5, with D perhaps matching TRBD2 (6 bases). V was trimmed by 3 bases and J by 9 bases, leaving 16 bases between them. There are 14 residues in the CDR3. CDR1 KGHDR and CDR2 SFDVKD come from the germline V gene. The CDR3 sequence is CATSDPGVDQPQYF. As DNA, the CDR3 is TGTGCCACCAGTGATCCGGGAGTGGATCAGCCCCAGTACTTC.

This clonotype was recorded a few times. One junction end does not reproduce the germline sequence, and a read error may be involved. The rearrangement joins TRBV5-1 to TRBJ1-6; possible D gene TRBD1, 6 bases. This CDR3 has 15 residues. CDR1 is SGHRS and CDR2 is YFSETQ in the germline V gene. CDR3 DNA sequence: TGTGCCAGCAGCGTAGGGGGAGGGCATAATTCACCCCTCCACTTT. Its protein is CASSVGGGHNSPLHF.

The chain carries TRBV10-2 and TRBJ1-2, with D perhaps matching TRBD1 (5 bases). This CDR3 region has 13 residues. Trimming removed 9 bases from V and 4 bases from J, with 15 bases in between. Germline CDR1 WSHSY, CDR2 SAAADI. CDR3 DNA: TGCGCCAGTGAACCGGGACTTACCTATGGCTACACCTTC. As protein: CASEPGLTYGYTF.

V and J are TRBV9 and TRBJ2-2; 9 bases are a match to TRBD1. After removal of 6 bases from V and 4 bases from J, the junction contained 16 bases not matched to a gene. The CDR3 is made up of 18 amino acids. Germline V gene lookup returns CDR1 SGDLS and CDR2 YYNGEE. The CDR3 protein is CASTLRRGQGRGTGELFF. Written as DNA, the CDR3 is TGTGCCAGCACCCTACGGCGGGGACAGGGCCGGGGCACCGGGGAGCTGTTTTTT.

V usage is TRBV7-9 and J usage is TRBJ1-1, with 7 bases fitting TRBD1. Germline assignment: CDR1 SEHNR and CDR2 FQNEAQ (reference sequence). V trimming: 5 bases; J trimming: 2 bases; junction bases outside the gene matches: 5. The CDR3 runs to 14 residues. The CDR3 is CASSAGQQNTEAFF. CDR3 bases: TGTGCCAGCAGCGCGGGACAGCAAAACACTGAAGCTTTCTTT.